This T cell receptor beta chain stems from a study of regulatory T cells in long-lasting Graves disease. CDR3 length: 16 amino acids. V was clipped by 1 base and J by 1 base; unmatched bases: 5. Germline CDR1 LGHNA, CDR2 YNFKEQ. Overall study findings and caveats: Patients with persistent Graves' had lower TCR diversity than newly diagnosed patients. TRBV28, TRBJ1-2 and TRBJ2-5 were favored in persistent disease.

This clonotype was observed a few times. What it binds is unknown. According to the study, TCR beta libraries were built with iRepertoire HTBI primers and CDR3-region Arm-PCR. TCRdb fed the multiplex PCR reads into MiXCR, producing one record per CDR3 protein. Of under 450,000 distinct CDR3 sequences listed, about 17% are singletons. The time point: newly diagnosed GD, antithyroid drugs for less than 3 months. Following extraction of RNA from PBMCs, that RNA was used to make the TCR library. The same sample was also used in a study of T cells in Graves' hyperthyroidism and ophthalmopathy. That investigation notes: First-round RT-PCR targeting the TCR CDR3 was performed with the HTBI primer set.

Sequencing used peripheral blood mononuclear cells (PBMCs), obtained at new diagnosis, from a patient treated with antithyroid drugs. The clonotype was recovered from a woman aged 18-29 years with Graves disease. This rearrangement joins TRBV4-2 to TRBJ2-3, with 7 positions matching TRBD1. CDR3 amino acids: CASSQGGQEGTDTQYF. Here the CDR3 DNA reads TGTGCCAGCAGCCAAGGCGGACAGGAAGGCACAGATACGCAGTATTTT.